This T cell receptor beta chain is from a study of CXCR3-negative and CXCR3-positive naive CD8 T cells. Via 5' RACE with UMI labels, TRB cDNA libraries were prepared. From the 5' RACE reads, TCRdb lists one entry per CDR3 protein and no DNA. This listing includes fewer than 90,000 distinct CDR3 sequences. CDR1 and CDR2 (germline): LNHNV, YYDKDF (reference sequence). This CDR3 is 15 amino acids long. In regard to this clonotype: Its specificity is not known.

The study, taken as a whole, reports: Surface CD5 looked about the same in the naive subsets, so the authors worked out TCR strength from TRB CDR3 properties. TRB CDR3s were more hydrophobic in CXCR3-positive than in CXCR3-negative naive cells.

This sequence joins TRBV15 and TRBJ2-1; with no DNA, the TCRdb D assignment of TRBD2 cannot be verified. The sample was naive CXCR3+ CD8+ T cells from blood. The sample's subset: CD45RO-CCR7+CD27+CD95- naive CD8+ T cells expressing CXCR3 (TNR3+). This receptor was taken from a human donor in good health. Some clones in this sample may be carry-over from other donors' samples. CDR3: CATSRGLAGPNEQFF.